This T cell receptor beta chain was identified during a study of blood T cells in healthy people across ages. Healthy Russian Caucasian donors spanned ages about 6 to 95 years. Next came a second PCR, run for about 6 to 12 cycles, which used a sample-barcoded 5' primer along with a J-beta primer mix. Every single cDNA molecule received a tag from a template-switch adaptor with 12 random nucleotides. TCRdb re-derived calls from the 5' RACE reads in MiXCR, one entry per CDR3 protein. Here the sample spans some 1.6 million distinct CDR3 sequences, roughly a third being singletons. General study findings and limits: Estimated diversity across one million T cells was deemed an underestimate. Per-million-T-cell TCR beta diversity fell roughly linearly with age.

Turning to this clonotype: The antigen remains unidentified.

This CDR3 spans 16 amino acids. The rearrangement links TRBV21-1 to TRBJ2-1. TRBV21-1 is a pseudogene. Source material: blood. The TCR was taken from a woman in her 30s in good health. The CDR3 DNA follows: TGTGCCAGCAGCAAACCTCGCGGGAGGTTCTACAATGAGCAGTTCTTC. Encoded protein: CASSKPRGRFYNEQFF.